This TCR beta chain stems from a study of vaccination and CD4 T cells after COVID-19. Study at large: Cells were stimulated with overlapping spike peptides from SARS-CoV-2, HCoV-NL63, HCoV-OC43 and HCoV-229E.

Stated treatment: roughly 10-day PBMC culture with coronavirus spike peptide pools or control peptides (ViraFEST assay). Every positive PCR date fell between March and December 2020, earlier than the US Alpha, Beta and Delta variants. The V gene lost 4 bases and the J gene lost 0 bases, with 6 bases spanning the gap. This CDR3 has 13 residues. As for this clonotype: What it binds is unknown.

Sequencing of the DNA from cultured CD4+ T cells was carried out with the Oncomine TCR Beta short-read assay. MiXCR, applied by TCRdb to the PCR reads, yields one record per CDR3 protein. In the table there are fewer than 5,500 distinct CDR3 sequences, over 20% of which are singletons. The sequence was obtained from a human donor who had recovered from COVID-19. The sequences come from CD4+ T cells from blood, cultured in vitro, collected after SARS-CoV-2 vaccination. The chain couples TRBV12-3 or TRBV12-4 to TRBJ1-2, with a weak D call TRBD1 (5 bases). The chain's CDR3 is CASSSTANYGYTF. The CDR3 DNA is TGTGCCAGCAGTTCGACAGCTAACTATGGCTACACCTTC.